The present T cell receptor beta chain was sequenced within a study of T cell responses to AZD1222 COVID-19 vaccine. Points from the study as a whole: The breadth and depth of Spike-specific TCRs increased once two AZD1222 doses had been given. Females outnumbered males among donors, who were mostly white British; clonal diversity was possibly underestimated. Targets within unmutated variant regions were reportedly found for nearly half of spike-specific TCRs.

Using immunoSEQ multiplex PCR, the repertoire was profiled, and TCRdb retains in-frame clones only, with some absent. The data show about 24,000 clones, roughly 86% seen once. Investigators merged groups given second doses at roughly 4 or roughly 12 weeks. V lost 0 bases, J lost 4 bases, and 10 bases lay in between. The CDR3 is 15 residues long. Germline CDR1 reads SGHDN; CDR2 reads FVKESK. As regards this clone: Its antigen remains unidentified.

This material consisted of peripheral blood, taken 28 days after the second AZD1222 dose. The V gene is TRBV14, the J gene TRBJ2-1; TRBD2 is a possible D gene (5 bases). This clonotype was sampled from an adult who received the AZD1222 COVID-19 vaccine. CDR3 residues: CASSQDPAEYNEQFF. The CDR3 DNA is TGTGCCAGCAGCCAAGATCCAGCGGAGTACAATGAGCAGTTCTTC.